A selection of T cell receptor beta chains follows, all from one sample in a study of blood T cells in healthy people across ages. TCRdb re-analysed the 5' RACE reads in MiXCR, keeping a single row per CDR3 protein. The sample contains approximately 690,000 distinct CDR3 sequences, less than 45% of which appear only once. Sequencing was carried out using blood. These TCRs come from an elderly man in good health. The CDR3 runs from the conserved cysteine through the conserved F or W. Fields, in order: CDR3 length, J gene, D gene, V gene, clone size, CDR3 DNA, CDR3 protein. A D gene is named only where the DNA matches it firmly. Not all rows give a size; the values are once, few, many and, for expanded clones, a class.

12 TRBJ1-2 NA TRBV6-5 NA TGTGCCGTAAGGGGTGCTAACTATGGCTACACCTTC CAVRGANYGYTF
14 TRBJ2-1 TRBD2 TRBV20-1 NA TGCAGTGCCAGAGCGGGGGGCCCACTGAATGAGCAGTTCTTC CSARAGGPLNEQFF
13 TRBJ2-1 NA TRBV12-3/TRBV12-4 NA TGTGCCAGCAGGCGCATGGTATACAATGAGCAGTTCTTC CASRRMVYNEQFF
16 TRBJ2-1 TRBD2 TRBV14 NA TGTGCCAGCAGCCCGTACGGGCGGGAGGGCTGGAATGAGCAGTTCTTC CASSPYGREGWNEQFF
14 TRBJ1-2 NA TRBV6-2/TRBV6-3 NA TGTGCCAGCAGCTGGCTGGGGAAAACCTACGGCTACACCTTC CASSWLGKTYGYTF
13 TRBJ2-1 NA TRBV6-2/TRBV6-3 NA TGTGCCAGCAGTACCTTAAGAGGGAATGAGCAGTTCTTC CASSTLRGNEQFF
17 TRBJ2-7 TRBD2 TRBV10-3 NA TGTGCCATCAGTGGGACTAGCGGGGGGGCCTGGATCTACGAGCAGTACTTC CAISGTSGGAWIYEQYF
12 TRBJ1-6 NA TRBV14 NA TGTGCCAGCAGCCAAGTCCCAGGCCACAACCACTTT CASSQVPGHNHF
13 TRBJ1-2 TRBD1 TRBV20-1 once TGCAGTGCTAGGACAGGGGCGGACTATGGCTACACCTTC CSARTGADYGYTF
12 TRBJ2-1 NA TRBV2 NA TGTGCCGGACGAGAGGCAATTAATGAGCAGTTCTTC CAGREAINEQFF
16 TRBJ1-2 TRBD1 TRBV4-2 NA TGTGCCAGCAGCCACCCCCTCAGGGGGCCCATCTATGGCTACACCTTC CASSHPLRGPIYGYTF
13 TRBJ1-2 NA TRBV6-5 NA TGTGCCAGCAGTTACGGGTTTTTGGGTGGCTACACCTTC CASSYGFLGGYTF
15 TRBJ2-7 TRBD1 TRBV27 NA TGTGCCAGCAGTCCACGGGCAGGGGGCTCCTACGAGCAGTACTTC CASSPRAGGSYEQYF
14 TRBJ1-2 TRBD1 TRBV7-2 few TGTGCCAGCAGCTTAGACCAGGGGGACTATGGCTACACCTTC CASSLDQGDYGYTF
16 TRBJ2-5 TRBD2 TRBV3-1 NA TGTGCCAGCAGCCAAGGACTAGCGGGAGGGGACCGCGGGCAGTACTTC CASSQGLAGGDRGQYF
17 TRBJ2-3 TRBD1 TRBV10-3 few TGTGCCATCAGTGATTCATTTGGACAGGACCAGGCAGATACGCAGTATTTT CAISDSFGQDQADTQYF
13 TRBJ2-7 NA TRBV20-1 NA TGCAGTGCCGCTAGCGCCCCCTCCTACGAGCAGTACTTC CSAASAPSYEQYF
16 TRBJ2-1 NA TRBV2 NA TGTGCCAGCAGTGACTGGTTGGCTAGCGTTAACAATGAGCAGTTCTTC CASSDWLASVNNEQFF
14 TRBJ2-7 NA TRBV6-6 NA TGTGCCGGCGGCCCAGGCAGGGTGATAAACGAGCAGTACTTC CAGGPGRVINEQYF
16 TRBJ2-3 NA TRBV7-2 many TGTGCCAGCAGCTTTCAGGGGGGGAGGGCCCCAGATACGCAGTATTTT CASSFQGGRAPDTQYF
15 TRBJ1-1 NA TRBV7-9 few TGTGCCAGCAGCTTAGGGTCCACAGGGCACACTGAAGCTTTCTTT CASSLGSTGHTEAFF
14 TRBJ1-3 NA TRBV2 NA TGTGCCAGCAAGCCAAGCATCTCTGGAAACACCATATATTTT CASKPSISGNTIYF
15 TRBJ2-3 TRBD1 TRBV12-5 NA TGTGCTAGTGGTCCCATGAGGGGGCGGACAGATACGCAGTATTTT CASGPMRGRTDTQYF